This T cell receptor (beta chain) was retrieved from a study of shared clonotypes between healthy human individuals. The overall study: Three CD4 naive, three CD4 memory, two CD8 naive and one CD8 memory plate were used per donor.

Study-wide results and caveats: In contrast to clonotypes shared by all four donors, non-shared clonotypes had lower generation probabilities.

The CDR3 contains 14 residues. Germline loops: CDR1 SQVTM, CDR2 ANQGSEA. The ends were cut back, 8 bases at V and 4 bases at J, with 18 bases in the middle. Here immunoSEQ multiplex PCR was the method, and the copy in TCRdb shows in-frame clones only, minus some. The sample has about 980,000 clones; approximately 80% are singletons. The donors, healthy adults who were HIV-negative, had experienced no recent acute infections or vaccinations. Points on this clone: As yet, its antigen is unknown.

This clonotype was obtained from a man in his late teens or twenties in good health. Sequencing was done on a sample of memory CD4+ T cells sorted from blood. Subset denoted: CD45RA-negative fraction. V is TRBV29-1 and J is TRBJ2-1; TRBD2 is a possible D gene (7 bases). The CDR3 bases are TGCAGCACTAAGGGGGAGGGACGATACAATGAGCAGTTCTTC. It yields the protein CSTKGEGRYNEQFF.